The 9 T cell receptor beta chains listed next were all sequenced from one sample in a study of vaccination effects on CD4 cells after COVID-19. Culture lasted about 11 days before CD4+ T cell isolation. The individual was infected with SARS-CoV-2 between March and December 2020, as confirmed by PCR. It was two doses of either the BNT162b2 or mRNA-1273 vaccine that participants received. TCRdb's table, derived via immunoSEQ multiplex PCR, lists solely in-frame clones and lacks some. This table has about 46,000 clones, over 60% appearing once. What these receptors recognize is not known. The sequenced sample was CD4+ T cells from PBMCs cultured without peptide, obtained after COVID-19 vaccination. These receptors came from a human donor who had a prior SARS-CoV-2 infection.

In this sample, this clone turned up a few times. The gene calls are TRBV5-1 and TRBJ2-7, with D hard to call. This CDR3 has 15 amino acids. Germline loops: CDR1 SGHRS, CDR2 YFSETQ. V was clipped by 0 bases and J by 1 base, with 11 bases between them. The DNA for the CDR3 is TGCGCCAGCAGCTTGGGACTGTCTTTATCCTACGAGCAGTACTTC. Translated: CASSLGLSLSYEQYF.

This clone occurred a few times. This chain links TRBV19 with TRBJ2-1; D possibly matches TRBD1 or TRBD2 (5 bases each). Germline V CDR1 and CDR2: LNHDA, SQIVND (reference sequence). Trimming stripped 1 base from V and 9 bases from J, with 13 bases between. This CDR3 comprises 14 residues. CDR3 nucleotides: TGTGCCAGTAGTATAGCGGGGACGCACGGTGAGCAGTTCTTC. Amino acid sequence: CASSIAGTHGEQFF.

This chain links TRBV5-1 with TRBJ2-5; 9 bases are shared with TRBD1. V shed 4 bases, J shed 4 bases, and the junction held 8 bases outside the gene matches. Germline V gene lookup returns CDR1 SGHRS and CDR2 YFSETQ. The CDR3 runs to 15 residues. The CDR3 sequence: CASSRGTGHSETQYF. CDR3 sequence (DNA): TGCGCCAGCAGCCGCGGGACAGGGCACTCAGAGACCCAGTACTTC.

This rearrangement joins TRBV15 to TRBJ2-5; D perhaps matches TRBD1 (5 bases). CDR3 length: 15 amino acids. Germline loops: CDR1 LNHNV, CDR2 YYDKDF (reference sequence). V shed 0 bases and J shed 5 bases, with 13 bases lying between them. CDR3 sequence (DNA): TGTGCCACCAGCAGAGATGGCAAGGGGCTGGAGACCCAGTACTTC. Encoded protein: CATSRDGKGLETQYF.

V and J are TRBV5-1 and TRBJ2-5; D tentatively fits TRBD1 or TRBD2 (5 bases each). V was pared by 2 bases and J by 4 bases, with 21 bases between. The CDR3 has 17 amino acids. CDR1 is SGHRS and CDR2 is YFSETQ in the germline V gene. CDR3 amino acids: CASSFQLVASGGETQYF. The CDR3 nucleotides are TGCGCCAGCAGCTTCCAGCTTGTAGCGAGTGGGGGAGAGACCCAGTACTTC.

The rearrangement joins TRBV7-9 to TRBJ1-1; D is uncertain. Germline V gene sequence: CDR1 SEHNR, CDR2 FQNEAQ (reference sequence). The CDR3 is made up of 13 amino acids. V dropped 5 bases and J dropped 5 bases, with 12 bases sitting between them. CDR3 nucleotide sequence: TGTGCCAGCAGCCCCCCCTCGCGAACTGAAGCTTTCTTT. This translates into CASSPPSRTEAFF.

The table lists this clone with a count of one. The genes are TRBV5-1 and TRBJ1-1, with 11 positions matching TRBD1. The CDR3 is 14 amino acids. Germline loops: CDR1 SGHRS, CDR2 YFSETQ. V lost 4 bases to trimming and J lost 4 bases; unmatched junction nucleotides: 3. The CDR3 nucleotides read TGCGCCAGCAGCACCGGGACAGGGGGCACTGAAGCTTTCTTT. As protein: CASSTGTGGTEAFF.

This sequence joins TRBV5-4 and TRBJ2-5; 7 bases line up with TRBD2. This CDR3 has 15 amino acids. Germline trimming cut 4 bases from V and 5 bases from J; bases unmatched to any gene: 11. Germline CDR1 is SGHNT and CDR2 is YYREEE (reference sequence). The CDR3, as DNA: TGTGCCAGCAGCCTAACTAGCGTTGCAGGGGAGACCCAGTACTTC. Encoded protein: CASSLTSVAGETQYF.

The chain couples TRBV4-2 to TRBJ2-7; 7 bases fit TRBD2. The germline V gene encodes CDR1 LGHNA and CDR2 YNFKEQ. The junction had 17 bases not matched to a gene; V was cut back by 1 base and J by 2 bases. This CDR3 has 19 amino acids. CDR3 sequence (DNA): TGTGCCAGCAGCCAAGCCCTCCCTACTTTAGCGGGCCCCCCCTACGAGCAGTACTTC. It is translated as CASSQALPTLAGPPYEQYF.